The 6 T cell receptor beta chains below were found in one sample sequenced in a study of tumor and adjacent non-tumor tissue in lung cancer. This sample's RNA came from whole unsorted tissue. A modified ARM-PCR protocol with three rounds of nested PCR amplified TCRbeta. TCRdb re-analysed the multiplex PCR reads in MiXCR, keeping a single row per CDR3 protein. Of about 110,000 distinct CDR3 sequences listed, 75% to 90% are singletons. Sequenced sample: lung tumor tissue. All receptors derive from a man between 65 and 80 years old with non-small cell lung cancer.

Turning to this clonotype: In this CDR3 the conserved last residue, phenylalanine or tryptophan, is missing, so a read error is likely. V gene TRBV5-5 combines with J gene TRBJ2-7; 9 bases fit TRBD1. The germline V gene has CDR1 SGHKS and CDR2 YYEKEE (reference sequence). The CDR3 has 15 amino acids. Trimming took 4 bases from V and 7 from J; bases not matched to a gene: 12. The CDR3 loop reads CASSHPGTGHKEQYL. Written as DNA, the CDR3 is TGTGCCAGCAGCCATCCCGGGACAGGGCATAAAGAGCAGTACCTC.

A note on this clonotype: This sequence may be a read error, since a much larger clone differs from it by one base. The chain has TRBV15 and TRBJ2-1; D gene uncertain. CDR1 is LNHNV and CDR2 is YYDKDF in the germline V gene (reference sequence). The CDR3 loop spans 15 amino acids. V gave up 0 bases and J gave up 7 bases, with 13 bases separating them. This CDR3 is CATSRDLPAFNEQFF. The CDR3 DNA is TGTGCCACCAGCAGAGATCTACCAGCGTTTAATGAGCAGTTCTTC.

On this clonotype: A read error may account for a junction end that differs from germline. The chain couples TRBV29-1 to TRBJ2-5; 13 nucleotides agree with TRBD2. The CDR3 has 15 residues. The germline CDR1 and CDR2 sequences are SQVTM and ANQGSEA. The CDR3 region has the DNA TGCTGCGTGGATAGACTAGCGGGGGGTAAGGAGACCCAGTACTTC. Residues: CCVDRLAGGKETQYF.

About this clonotype: Being one base from a much bigger clone, this may be a read error. The conserved phenylalanine or tryptophan is not found at the CDR3 terminus, so this likely reflects a read error. The chain has TRBV7-9 and TRBJ2-7; D unresolved. CDR1 is SEHNR and CDR2 is FQNEAQ in the germline V gene (reference sequence). The CDR3 is 12 amino acids. V was cut by 2 bases and J by 4 bases, with 6 bases left in between. Written as DNA, the CDR3 is TGTGCCAGCAGCTTATCAGGTTACGAGCAGTACTTG. This encodes CASSLSGYEQYL.

A remark on this clonotype: At one end, the junction sequence differs from germline, possibly due to a read error. V and J are TRBV20-1 and TRBJ1-2; tentative D call: TRBD1 (5 bases). The CDR3 contains 13 residues. Germline assignment: CDR1 DFQATT and CDR2 SNEGSKA (reference sequence). Written as DNA, the CDR3 is TGCAGTGCTAGTAGGGGACCCAGCTATGGTTACACCTTC. This encodes CSASRGPSYGYTF.

The V call is TRBV6-2 or TRBV6-3, the J call TRBJ2-1; no clear D gene. Trimming shortened V by 7 bases and J by 6 bases, and 13 bases separated the two germline ends. This CDR3 spans 13 amino acids. The germline V gene encodes CDR1 MNHEY and CDR2 SVGEGT. DNA for the CDR3: TGTGCCAGCAATAGAGGCGATTGCAATGAGCAGTTCTTC. Residues: CASNRGDCNEQFF.